The clone carrying this T cell receptor (beta chain) turned up a few times. As yet, its antigen is unknown. The V and J ends lost 1 base and 4 bases, in that order; junction bases with no gene match: 8. The CDR3 contains 16 residues. The germline CDR1 and CDR2 sequences are SGHTA and FQGNSA. PCR employed 60 Vbeta and 13 Jbeta primers. Profiling relied on immunoSEQ multiplex PCR, and the TCRdb table lists in-frame clones only, not all of them. This table holds under 100,000 clones, 60% to 85% found once. The sample is drawn from a study of cytomegalovirus exposure and HLA in healthy donors. The overall study: Early released data comprised 80 million or so unique TCRs from HLA-typed donors. Study results and limitations: Later on, an analysis showed TCR association rates differing by HLA locus, with DRB1 the most and HLA-C the fewest.

This sequence was found in a boy aged 5 to 17 in good health and CMV-seronegative. The gene calls are TRBV7-2 and TRBJ1-2; 8 bases agree with TRBD1. Sequenced sample: PBMCs. The CDR3 DNA reads TGTGCCAGCAGCTTAGGGGGGGCAGGGGGCGCCTATGGCTACACCTTC. Its protein is CASSLGGAGGAYGYTF.